This passage covers 21 T cell receptor beta chains from one sample sequenced in a study of human T cells and chemical hapten exposure. The time point was: patch test 2, 6 weeks after DPC sensitization. Treatment given: therapeutic diphenylcyclopropenone sensitization with weekly scalp DPC. The study extracted total RNA from unfractionated whole blood. TCRdb ran MiXCR on the RACE reads and lists one entry per CDR3 protein. The sample gives 35,000 to 50,000 distinct CDR3 sequences, 8.5% to 10% of which show up once; around 15% is in the top ten. The sample in question was whole blood, obtained in connection with sensitization to the hapten diphenylcyclopropenone (DPC). The receptors shown here come from a woman aged 25 to 39 with alopecia areata. Some clones in this sample may be carry-over from other donors' samples.

Only a few counts were recorded for this clonotype. The chain has TRBV7-2 and TRBJ2-7, with D possibly being TRBD1 (6 bases). The V end lost 5 bases, the J end lost 2 bases, and 16 bases lay between the germline ends. The CDR3 is made up of 15 amino acids. Germline CDR1 SGHTA, CDR2 FQGNSA. The CDR3 DNA follows: TGTGCCAGCAGCCCAGGGGTGAGATCCGCCTACGAGCAGTACTTC. Translation: CASSPGVRSAYEQYF.

This chain links TRBV18 with TRBJ2-7, with D tentatively TRBD1 (6 bases). The CDR3 length is 14 residues. Deletions cut 0 bases from V and 1 base from J, with 7 bases between. The V gene's germline CDR1 is KGHSH and CDR2 LQKENI. The CDR3 DNA sequence: TGTGCCAGCTCACCACCGGGACAATCCTACGAGCAGTACTTC. Translated, it gives CASSPPGQSYEQYF.

The table lists this clonotype with many counts. V usage is TRBV10-3 and J usage is TRBJ2-7, with TRBD1 matching 11 bases. Germline V gives CDR1 ENHRY, CDR2 SYGVKD. The ends lost 6 bases at V and 3 bases at J; junction bases unmatched: 4. The CDR3 covers 14 residues. The CDR3 protein is CAIRPGQGGYEQYF. CDR3 in DNA: TGTGCCATCAGGCCGGGACAGGGGGGCTACGAGCAGTACTTC.

The V call is TRBV6-4, the J call TRBJ2-1; 11 bases line up with TRBD2. The CDR3 covers 13 residues. V trimming: 2 bases; J trimming: 10 bases; junction bases outside the gene matches: 1. Germline V gives CDR1 MRHNA, CDR2 SNTAGT. DNA of the CDR3: TGTGCCAGCAGTGACCGGACTAGCGGGGAGCAGTTCTTC. It specifies CASSDRTSGEQFF.

This clonotype was seen at least ten times. V usage is TRBV3-2 and J usage is TRBJ1-3. TRBV3-2 is annotated as a pseudogene. This CDR3 contains 11 residues. The CDR3 here is CAAGSGNTIYF. In nucleotides, the CDR3 is TGTGCCGCGGGCTCTGGAAACACCATATATTTT.

This clonotype was recorded a few times. The chain joins TRBV7-3 to TRBJ1-3; D remains unclear. This CDR3 spans 15 amino acids. Deletions cut 4 bases from V and 0 bases from J, with 10 bases between. Looked up from germline, CDR1 is SGHTA and CDR2 is FQGTGA. CDR3 residues: CASSSDGNSGNTIYF. CDR3 nucleotide sequence: TGTGCCAGCAGCTCGGACGGGAACTCTGGAAACACCATATATTTT.

The chain uses TRBV4-1 and TRBJ2-3, with 11 nucleotides matching TRBD2. J was trimmed by 1 base and V by 1 base; bases with no gene match: 4. This CDR3 has 17 residues. Germline V gene data show CDR1 as MGHRA and CDR2 as YSYEKL. This CDR3 is CASSQALLAGGTDTQYF. The DNA for the CDR3 is TGCGCCAGCAGCCAAGCCTTACTAGCGGGGGGCACAGATACGCAGTATTTT.

This clonotype has just a few counts. J is TRBJ2-7 and V is TRBV21-1; no check of the table's D call, TRBD2, against the DNA was made. TRBV21-1 is noted as a pseudogene. The CDR3 has 15 residues. In DNA form, the CDR3 reads TGTGCCAGCAGCGGAAGATTCGGAGGGGTGCTCGTTAAGTACTTC. Amino acid sequence: CASSGRFGGVLVKYF.

This clonotype came up many times. The chain combines TRBV2 with TRBJ2-1; D might be TRBD2 (6 bases). The CDR3 has 14 residues. The V end was cut by 9 bases, the J end by 5 bases, with 17 bases between. Looked up from germline, CDR1 is SNHLY and CDR2 is FYNNEI. CDR3 coding DNA: TGTGCCAGTCGAGGAGGCGGGGACCACAATGAGCAGTTCTTC. Translation gives CASRGGGDHNEQFF.

In this sample, this clonotype turned up many times. V is TRBV27 and J is TRBJ2-7; D perhaps matches TRBD1 (7 bases). V lost 5 bases and J lost 5, with 16 bases in between. The CDR3 covers 14 residues. The V gene's germline CDR1 is MNHEY and CDR2 SMNVEV (reference sequence). CDR3 sequence reads: CASSRGTDRNEQYF. CDR3 DNA sequence: TGTGCCAGCAGTCGGGGGACAGATAGGAACGAGCAGTACTTC.

This chain links TRBV6-2 or TRBV6-3 with TRBJ2-2; TRBD1 matches at 7 bases. This CDR3 is 15 amino acids long. CDR1 and CDR2 from the germline V gene are MNHEY and SVGEGT. With 4 bases clipped from V and 6 bases from J, the junction kept 8 bases outside the gene matches. CDR3 sequence (DNA): TGTGCCAGCAGTTTCGACAGGGTTGAAGCCGGGGAGCTGTTTTTT. This encodes CASSFDRVEAGELFF.

This clonotype was observed a handful of times. J is TRBJ1-6 and V is TRBV6-2 or TRBV6-3; the D is unclear. Germline CDR1 reads MNHEY; CDR2 reads SVGEGT. V lost 2 bases, J lost 4 bases, and 24 bases lay in between. The CDR3 has 20 residues. The CDR3 reads CASSYGARVHDGNYNSPLHF. The CDR3 DNA reads as TGTGCCAGCAGTTACGGAGCAAGAGTTCACGACGGAAATTATAATTCACCCCTCCACTTT.

This CDR3 is CSVTGILVAGELFF. The CDR3 DNA reads as TGCAGCGTCACCGGTATTCTGGTGGCCGGGGAGCTGTTTTTT. The chain recombines TRBV29-1 with TRBJ2-2, with D hard to call. The V and J ends lost 6 bases and 6 bases respectively, with 17 bases between them. The germline gives CDR1 SQVTM, CDR2 ANQGSEA. The CDR3 has 14 residues.

The table lists this clonotype with many counts. This chain connects TRBV7-2 to TRBJ1-6; D is unclear. The CDR3 has 15 residues. The germline V gene has CDR1 SGHTA and CDR2 FQGNSA. Trimming cost V 5 bases and J 3 bases, with 11 bases left between them. The CDR3 coding sequence is TGTGCCAGCAGCCCGGGCAGGAACTATAATTCACCCCTCCACTTT. It codes for CASSPGRNYNSPLHF.

This clonotype was seen at least ten times. The CDR3 protein is CASSPVGASGDTDTQYF. The CDR3 DNA is TGTGCCAGCAGCCCGGTCGGGGCTAGCGGGGATACAGATACGCAGTATTTT. The genes are TRBV7-8 and TRBJ2-3, with TRBD2 matching 9 bases. Looked up from germline, CDR1 is SGHVS and CDR2 is FQNEAQ. The CDR3 extends over 17 amino acids. J was trimmed by 3 bases and V by 5 bases; bases with no gene match: 12. Looking up the rest from reference TRBV7-8 and TRBJ2-3 gives the full variable domain: GAGVSQSPRYKVAKRGQDVALRCDPISGHVSLFWYQQALGQGPEFLTYFQNEAQLDKSGLPSDRFFAERPEGSVSTLKIQRTQQEDSAVYLCASSPVGASGDTDTQYFGPGTRLTVL.

This rearrangement joins TRBV7-3 to TRBJ2-3; possible D gene TRBD1, 6 bases. CDR3 length equals 15 residues. Germline V gene data show CDR1 as SGHTA and CDR2 as FQGTGA. The V gene lost 2 bases and the J gene lost 6 bases, with 15 bases spanning the gap. The CDR3 DNA sequence: TGTGCCAGCAGCTTAGGTTCCAGGGGAGTTGATACGCAGTATTTT. Its protein product is CASSLGSRGVDTQYF.

The chain joins TRBV5-1 to TRBJ1-3; no firm D call. Trimming pared 0 bases from V and 1 base from J, leaving 5 bases between. CDR3 size: 14 residues. Germline CDR1 SGHRS, CDR2 YFSETQ. The DNA of the CDR3 is TGCGCCAGCAGCTTGGTAGGGTCTGGAAACACCATATATTTT. Its translation is CASSLVGSGNTIYF.

The chain couples TRBV30 to TRBJ2-7; tentative D call: TRBD2 (6 bases). With 3 bases removed from V and 0 bases from J, the gap between germline ends came to 9 bases. Germline lookup yields CDR1 GTSNPN and CDR2 SVGIG (reference sequence). CDR3 size: 13 residues. The CDR3 loop is CAWSGGNSYEQYF. CDR3 nucleotide sequence: TGTGCCTGGAGCGGAGGGAACTCCTACGAGCAGTACTTC.

This clonotype has ten or more counts. V usage is TRBV19 and J usage is TRBJ2-5; 7 bases fit TRBD1. Germline V gives CDR1 LNHDA, CDR2 SQIVND (reference sequence). Losses at the gene ends were 5 bases for V and 2 bases for J; bases not matched to a gene: 11. The CDR3 loop spans 16 amino acids. The CDR3 DNA sequence: TGTGCCAGTAGTTACGCTCGACAGGGAATGCAAGAGACCCAGTACTTC. Its translation is CASSYARQGMQETQYF. Looking up the rest from reference TRBV19 and TRBJ2-5 gives the full variable domain: DGGITQSPKYLFRKEGQNVTLSCEQNLNHDAMYWYRQDPGQGLRLIYYSQIVNDFQKGDIAEGYSVSREKKESFPLTVTSAQKNPTAFYLCASSYARQGMQETQYFGPGTRLLVL.

This clonotype was counted at least ten times. The chain links TRBV7-3 to TRBJ2-5; D perhaps matches TRBD2 (5 bases). V lost 4 bases and J 3 bases, leaving 9 bases between the germline ends. The CDR3 consists of 13 residues. Germline loops: CDR1 SGHTA, CDR2 FQGTGA. The CDR3 nucleotides read TGTGCCAGCAGCTCAACTAGGGAAGAGACCCAGTACTTC. Its protein is CASSSTREETQYF.

This clonotype was counted a few times. The chain links TRBV2 to TRBJ2-7, with D perhaps TRBD2 (5 bases). The germline CDR1 and CDR2 sequences are SNHLY and FYNNEI. V dropped 2 bases and J dropped 2 bases, with 10 bases sitting between them. This CDR3 contains 14 residues. CDR3 in amino acids: CASSETRLTYEQYF. The CDR3 DNA sequence: TGTGCCAGCAGTGAAACTAGACTCACCTACGAGCAGTACTTC. Complete variable domain (other parts from reference TRBV2 and TRBJ2-7): EPEVTQTPSHQVTQMGQEVILRCVPISNHLYFYWYRQILGQKVEFLVSFYNNEISEKSEIFDDQFSVERPDGSNFTLKIRSTKLEDSAMYFCASSETRLTYEQYFGPGTRLTVT.